The rows below give T cell receptor beta chains drawn from one sample of a study of T cells in Graves' hyperthyroidism and ophthalmopathy. TCRdb independently ran MiXCR on the multiplex PCR reads; one entry per CDR3 protein. The sample shows 250,000 to 400,000 distinct CDR3 sequences, approximately 13% of them seen only once. What was sequenced was blood. These receptor sequences come from a woman in her forties with Graves' ophthalmopathy. Each CDR3 is given with its conserved first and last residue.

j_gene | v_gene | CDR3aa
TRBJ2-2 | TRBV7-8 | CASTAQGVTGELFF
TRBJ2-2 | TRBV18 | CASSPLWADDTGELFF
TRBJ2-5 | TRBV20-1 | CSARDPQGLGETQYF
TRBJ1-6 | TRBV6-1 | CASSEAFTAHSYNSPLHF
TRBJ2-3 | TRBV2 | CASRTTGAADTQYF
TRBJ1-5 | TRBV6-1 | CASSDTLYSNQPQHF
TRBJ2-2 | TRBV7-9 | CASSPRQGAHDGELFF
TRBJ1-1 | TRBV12-3/TRBV12-4 | CASSFGDGEAFF
TRBJ2-7 | TRBV10-3 | CAISVPPPRYEQYF
TRBJ2-7 | TRBV7-9 | CASSLTQSYEQYF
TRBJ1-6 | TRBV19 | CASSTLGQGNSPLHF
TRBJ1-5 | TRBV19 | CASSWAADKPQHF
TRBJ2-1 | TRBV15 | CATSSSRDRDYNEQFF
TRBJ2-1 | TRBV11-2 | CASSFPLTSHEQFF
TRBJ1-5 | TRBV15 | CATSRDPGNINQPQHF
TRBJ1-2 | TRBV29-1 | CSVDLRPGHYGYTF
TRBJ2-2 | TRBV6-2/TRBV6-3 | CASSYLGVVTGELFF
TRBJ1-1 | TRBV27 | CASSMMVGSEAFF
TRBJ1-1 | TRBV6-2/TRBV6-3 | CASSRNRAAGSTEAFF
TRBJ2-7 | TRBV11-2 | CATTRDNPYEQYF
TRBJ2-2 | TRBV7-9 | CASSPGLAALTGELFF
TRBJ1-2 | TRBV7-8 | CASSDAQGDYGYTF
TRBJ2-1 | TRBV6-1 | CAIGLAGKSGYNEQFF
TRBJ2-1 | TRBV4-2 | CASSQESRGTYNEQFF
TRBJ2-1 | TRBV7-9 | CASSSFRSVDNEQFF
TRBJ2-7 | TRBV29-1 | CSVFTLSYEQYF
TRBJ2-1 | TRBV20-1 | CSASGQGAHPEQFF
TRBJ2-7 | TRBV19 | CASSFQGLSYEQYF
TRBJ2-3 | TRBV5-6 | CASSFGGVWGTDTQYF
TRBJ2-4 | TRBV28 | CASRSGLAKNIQYF
TRBJ2-1 | TRBV10-3 | CAIRRNQGDNEQFF
TRBJ2-1 | TRBV12-3/TRBV12-4 | CASSFGQGPGNEQFF
TRBJ2-7 | TRBV20-1 | CSARNLLAGGSYEQYF
TRBJ2-7 | TRBV7-6 | CASSSTDYYEQYF
TRBJ1-6 | TRBV5-5 | CASSLETGAGSPLHF
TRBJ2-7 | TRBV20-1 | CSARDLSRAGETYEQYF
TRBJ2-1 | TRBV12-3/TRBV12-4 | CASSAGLAGDEQFF
TRBJ1-2 | TRBV30 | CAWRDTDYGYTF
TRBJ2-5 | TRBV7-2 | CASSLAGAISETQYF
TRBJ2-7 | TRBV20-1 | CSARVELINEQYF
TRBJ2-1 | TRBV4-2 | CASSQVGLGEQFF
TRBJ1-2 | TRBV5-1 | CASHGGEYGYTF
TRBJ2-5 | TRBV29-1 | CGVTGTMETQYF
TRBJ1-1 | TRBV7-2 | CASSLMVQSLFSRTEAFF
TRBJ1-6 | TRBV6-2/TRBV6-3 | CASSPERVIATLHF
TRBJ2-3 | TRBV7-2 | CASSFLSSTDTQYF
TRBJ2-7 | TRBV28 | CASSSLDEQYF